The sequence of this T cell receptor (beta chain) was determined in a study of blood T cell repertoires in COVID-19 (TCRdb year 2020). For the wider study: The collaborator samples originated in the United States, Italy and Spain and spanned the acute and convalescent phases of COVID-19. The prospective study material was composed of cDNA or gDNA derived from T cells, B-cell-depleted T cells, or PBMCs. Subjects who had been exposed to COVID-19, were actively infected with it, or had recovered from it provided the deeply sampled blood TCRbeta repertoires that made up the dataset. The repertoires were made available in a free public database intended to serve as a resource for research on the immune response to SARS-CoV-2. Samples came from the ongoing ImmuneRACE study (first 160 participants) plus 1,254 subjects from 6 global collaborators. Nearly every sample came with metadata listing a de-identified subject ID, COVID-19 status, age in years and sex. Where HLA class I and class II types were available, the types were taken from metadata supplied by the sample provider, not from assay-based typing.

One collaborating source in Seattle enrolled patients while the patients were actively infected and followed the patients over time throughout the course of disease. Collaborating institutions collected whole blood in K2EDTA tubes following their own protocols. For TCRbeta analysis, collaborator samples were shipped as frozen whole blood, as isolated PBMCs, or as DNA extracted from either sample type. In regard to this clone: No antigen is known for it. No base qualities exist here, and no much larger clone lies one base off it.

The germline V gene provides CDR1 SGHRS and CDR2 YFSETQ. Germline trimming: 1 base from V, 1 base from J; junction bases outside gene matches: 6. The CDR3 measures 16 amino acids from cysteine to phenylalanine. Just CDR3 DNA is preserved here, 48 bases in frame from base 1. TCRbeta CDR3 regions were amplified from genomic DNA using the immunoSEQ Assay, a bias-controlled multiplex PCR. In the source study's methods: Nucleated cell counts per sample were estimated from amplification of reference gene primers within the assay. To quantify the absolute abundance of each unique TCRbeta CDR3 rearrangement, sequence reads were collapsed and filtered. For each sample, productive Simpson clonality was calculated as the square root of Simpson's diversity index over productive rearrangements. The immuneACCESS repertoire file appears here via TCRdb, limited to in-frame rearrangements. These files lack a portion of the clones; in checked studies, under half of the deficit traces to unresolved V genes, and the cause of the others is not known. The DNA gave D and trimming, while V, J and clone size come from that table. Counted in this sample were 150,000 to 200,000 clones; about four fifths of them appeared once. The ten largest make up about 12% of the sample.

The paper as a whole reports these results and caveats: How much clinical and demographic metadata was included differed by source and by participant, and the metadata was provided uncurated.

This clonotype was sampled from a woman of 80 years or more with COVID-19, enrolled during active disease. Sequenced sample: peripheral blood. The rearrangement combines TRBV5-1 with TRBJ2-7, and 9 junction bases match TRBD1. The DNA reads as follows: TGCGCCAGCAGCTTGTCCACAGGGGGCGCATCCTACGAGCAGTACTTC. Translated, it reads CASSLSTGGASYEQYF.